These 14 T cell receptor beta chains originate from one sample sequenced in a study of prognosis after radiotherapy for stage I lung cancer. Multiplex PCR, run in two rounds, amplified TCR beta CDR3 from genomic DNA. Used in first-round PCR were primers specific to each TRBV and TRBJ gene. One entry per CDR3 protein results from TCRdb running MiXCR on the multiplex PCR reads. This sample yields 30,000 to 40,000 distinct CDR3 sequences, of which 30% to 35% are seen a single time; approximately 17% belongs to the top ten. The sequences come from PBMCs, collected before or after stereotactic body radiation therapy (not recorded which). Receptor source: a donor aged 50 or older with non-small cell lung cancer.

This clonotype has a count of ten or more. The chain combines TRBV12-3 or TRBV12-4 with TRBJ1-5; 8 bases align to TRBD1. The CDR3 has 14 amino acids. The trim removed 3 bases at V and 4 bases at J, leaving 2 bases unmatched. CDR3: CASSFGQGNQPQHF. The CDR3, as DNA: TGTGCCAGCAGTTTTGGACAGGGTAATCAGCCCCAGCATTTT.

The chain carries TRBV5-1 and TRBJ1-2, with D unresolved. The V gene lost 1 base and the J gene lost 1 base, with 2 bases spanning the gap. From germline, CDR1 is SGHRS and CDR2 YFSETQ. CDR3 length equals 12 residues. Written as DNA, the CDR3 is TGCGCCAGCAGCTTGATTAACTATGGCTACACCTTC. Translating gives CASSLINYGYTF.

The V call is TRBV12-3 or TRBV12-4, the J call TRBJ2-1; 14 bases map to TRBD2. V lost 7 bases and J lost 7; bases outside the gene matches: 6. The CDR3 is 15 residues long. The DNA for the CDR3 is TGTGCCAGCAAGCGGGGACTAGCGGGAGCGAATGAGCAGTTCTTC. Translating gives CASKRGLAGANEQFF.

The chain is built from TRBV6-1 and TRBJ1-1, with 10 bases aligning to TRBD1. This CDR3 has 16 amino acids. Germline CDR1 and CDR2: MNHNS and SASEGT. With V trimmed by 7 bases and J by 0 bases, 8 bases remained unmatched. CDR3 in DNA: TGTGCCAGCATTCCCGACAGGGGGCATATGAACACTGAAGCTTTCTTT. Its protein is CASIPDRGHMNTEAFF.

This clonotype was counted ten times or more. The chain combines TRBV7-9 with TRBJ2-5; a possible D gene is TRBD1 (5 bases). The ends were cut back, 2 bases at V and 9 bases at J, with 16 bases in the middle. Germline loops: CDR1 SEHNR, CDR2 FQNEAQ (reference sequence). The CDR3 totals 14 residues. Written as DNA, the CDR3 is TGTGCCAGCAGCTTAAAAGGGGTTCCGGTGGCCCAGTACTTC. Translation: CASSLKGVPVAQYF. Supplemented by reference TRBV7-9 and TRBJ2-5, the full variable domain reads DTGVSQNPRHKITKRGQNVTFRCDPISEHNRLYWYRQTLGQGPEFLTYFQNEAQLEKSRLLSDRFSAERPKGSFSTLEIQRTEQGDSAMYLCASSLKGVPVAQYFGPGTRLLVL.

Within the sample, this clonotype is medium-sized. The V and J genes are TRBV2 and TRBJ2-1; tentatively, D is TRBD1 or TRBD2 (5 bases each). CDR1 and CDR2 (germline): SNHLY, FYNNEI. Trimming cost V 3 bases and J 0 bases, with 9 bases left between them. There are 15 residues in the CDR3. This CDR3 reads CASSDWDLSYNEQFF. The CDR3 DNA reads TGTGCCAGCAGTGACTGGGACCTCTCCTACAATGAGCAGTTCTTC. Full variable domain (outside the CDR3, taken from reference TRBV2 and TRBJ2-1): EPEVTQTPSHQVTQMGQEVILRCVPISNHLYFYWYRQILGQKVEFLVSFYNNEISEKSEIFDDQFSVERPDGSNFTLKIRSTKLEDSAMYFCASSDWDLSYNEQFFGPGTRLTVL.

As concerns this clonotype: This likely stems from a read error, as it lies one base from a far larger clone. The chain links TRBV6-9 to TRBJ2-7; D call uncertain. The CDR3 runs to 15 residues. Looked up from germline, CDR1 is MNHGY and CDR2 is SVAAGI. Trimming took off 4 bases at V and 5 bases at J, with 18 bases between the two ends. In DNA, the CDR3 is TGTGCCAGCAGTTCCTTTATTTTTAAGGGCCACGAGCAGTACTTC. As protein: CASSSFIFKGHEQYF.

This CDR3 reads CASSFRTGDYEQYF. DNA for the CDR3: TGTGCCAGCAGCTTTCGGACAGGTGACTACGAGCAGTACTTC. The J gene is TRBJ2-7, the V gene TRBV11-2; 7 bases are shared with TRBD1. The germline gives CDR1 SGHAT, CDR2 FQNNGV. V trimming: 3 bases; J trimming: 3 bases; junction bases outside the gene matches: 5. CDR3 length: 14 amino acids.

This clonotype was counted ten times or more. V and J are TRBV3-1 and TRBJ2-7, with 7 bases aligning to TRBD1. CDR3 length: 15 residues. Looked up from germline, CDR1 is LGHDT and CDR2 is YNNKEL (reference sequence). V shed 0 bases and J 6 bases; nucleotides not matched to a gene: 8. The CDR3, as DNA: TGTGCCAGCAGCCAAGATTGGGCAGGGGGTCGCGAGCAGTACTTC. Its protein product is CASSQDWAGGREQYF.

As for this clonotype: This may come from a read error, since a much larger clone is one base off. The gene calls are TRBV7-6 and TRBJ2-5; D is possibly TRBD2 (5 bases). The V end was cut by 5 bases, the J end by 5 bases, with 15 bases between. The CDR3 spans 14 residues. CDR1 and CDR2 from the germline V gene are SGHVS and FNYEAQ. The chain's CDR3 is CASSRGLVSETQYF. DNA for the CDR3: TGTGCCAGCAGCCGAGGGCTTGTTAGTGAGACCCAGTACTTC.

This clonotype was detected ten times or more. This chain joins TRBV18 and TRBJ1-1; a possible D gene is TRBD1 (5 bases). V gave up 1 base and J gave up 3 bases, with 9 bases separating them. Germline V gene lookup returns CDR1 KGHSH and CDR2 LQKENI. The CDR3 sequence is 14 residues long. This CDR3 reads CASSPQGKDTEAFF. Here the CDR3 DNA reads TGTGCCAGCTCACCACAGGGGAAGGACACTGAAGCTTTCTTT.

This clonotype was seen ten or more times. The chain combines TRBV6-2 or TRBV6-3 with TRBJ1-5; no clear D. In germline, CDR1 is MNHEY, CDR2 SVGEGT. The CDR3 runs 13 residues. Trimming took 5 bases from V and 6 from J, leaving 11 bases between them. The CDR3 is CASSEGRVQPQHF. The CDR3 nucleotides are TGTGCCAGCAGTGAAGGTAGGGTTCAGCCCCAGCATTTT.

This clonotype was recorded at least ten times. This chain joins TRBV30 and TRBJ2-3, with unresolved D. Germline lookup yields CDR1 GTSNPN and CDR2 SVGIG (reference sequence). CDR3 length: 14 residues. Trimming pared 0 bases from V and 0 bases from J, leaving 7 bases between. The CDR3 sequence is CAWSVSTSTDTQYF. The DNA of the CDR3 is TGTGCCTGGAGTGTATCGACTAGCACAGATACGCAGTATTTT. Drawing the rest from reference TRBV30 and TRBJ2-3, the complete variable domain is SQTIHQWPATLVQPVGSPLSLECTVEGTSNPNLYWYRQAAGRGLQLLFYSVGIGQISSEVPQNLSASRPQDRQFILSSKKLLLSDSGFYLCAWSVSTSTDTQYFGPGTRLTVL.

This clonotype was observed a few times. This may be a read error: a much more frequent sequence differs by one nucleotide. V and J are TRBV7-9 and TRBJ1-1; possible D gene TRBD1, 6 bases. This CDR3 contains 13 residues. V was trimmed by 5 bases and J by 6 bases, leaving 13 bases between them. Germline V gene data show CDR1 as SEHNR and CDR2 as FQNEAQ (reference sequence). The CDR3 coding sequence is TGTGCCAGCAGCCGGACAGTTTACGCTGAAGCTTTCTTT. Its protein is CASSRTVYAEAFF.